This T cell receptor beta chain comes out of a study of CXCR3-negative and CXCR3-positive naive CD8 T cells. The wider study: Every library held about 1.5 +/- 0.3 million TRB reads, and the total came to around 130 million. Study observations and caveats: Naive cells with CXCR3 showed TRB CDR3s that were more hydrophobic than those in CXCR3-negative naive cells. Memory CD8+ T cell repertoires were far less diverse than both naive subsets.

CDR3 length equals 13 residues. CDR1 SQVTM and CDR2 ANQGSEA come from the germline V gene. cDNA libraries for TRB were generated by 5' RACE incorporating UMI labels. TCRdb re-analyzed the 5' RACE reads; it lists each CDR3 protein once, without DNA. The listing contains tens of thousands of distinct CDR3 sequences. Concerning this clonotype itself: As yet, its antigen is unknown.

The receptor's source is a human donor in good health. Some clones in this sample may be carry-over from other donors' samples. The sample consisted of naive CXCR3+ CD8+ T cells from blood. Regarding subset: CD45RO-CCR7+CD27+CD95- naive CD8+ T cells expressing CXCR3 (TNR3+). The chain couples TRBV29-1 to TRBJ2-7; no DNA is available, so the TRBD1 call from TCRdb remains unchecked. CDR3 sequence: CSAGQGKVYEQYF.